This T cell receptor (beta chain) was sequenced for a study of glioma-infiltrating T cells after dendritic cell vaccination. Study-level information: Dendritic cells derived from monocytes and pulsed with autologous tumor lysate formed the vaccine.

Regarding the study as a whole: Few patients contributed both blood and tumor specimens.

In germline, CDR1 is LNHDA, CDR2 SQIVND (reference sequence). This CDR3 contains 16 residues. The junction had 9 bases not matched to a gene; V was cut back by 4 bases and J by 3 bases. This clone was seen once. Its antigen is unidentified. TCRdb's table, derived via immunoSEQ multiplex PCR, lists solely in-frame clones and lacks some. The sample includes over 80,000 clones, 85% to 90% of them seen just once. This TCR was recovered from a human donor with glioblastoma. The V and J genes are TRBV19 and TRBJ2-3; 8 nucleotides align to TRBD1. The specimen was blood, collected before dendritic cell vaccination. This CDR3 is CASSTSGGYGTDTQYF. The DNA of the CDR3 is TGTGCCAGTAGTACTTCAGGGGGCTATGGAACAGATACGCAGTATTTT.